A single sample is the source of the 2 T cell receptor beta chains below, sequenced in a study of blood T cell repertoires in COVID-19. The assay was immunoSEQ multiplex PCR, and TCRdb's table has in-frame clones only and misses some. The data hold more than 110,000 clones, with under 90% observed a single time. Sequencing was carried out using peripheral blood. The receptors originated from a human donor in a cohort sampled during active COVID-19.

This sequence joins TRBV29-1 and TRBJ2-1; 12 nucleotides align to TRBD2. The CDR3 has 15 amino acids. V was pared by 3 bases and J by 5 bases, with 5 bases of the junction left unmatched. Germline V gene data show CDR1 as SQVTM and CDR2 as ANQGSEA. CDR3 loop: CSVDWGLAGDNEQFF. In DNA, the CDR3 is TGCAGCGTTGATTGGGGACTAGCGGGCGACAATGAGCAGTTCTTC.

The chain is built from TRBV10-3 and TRBJ2-1, with D possibly matching TRBD2 (7 bases). Trimming pared 3 bases from V and 0 bases from J, leaving 15 bases between. This CDR3 is built from 17 residues. CDR1 is ENHRY, CDR2 SYGVKD, per germline. CDR3 coding DNA: TGTGCCATCAGTGACACAAGGGGGGGAAACTCCTACAATGAGCAGTTCTTC. Its translation is CAISDTRGGNSYNEQFF.